The T cell receptor beta chain under discussion was sequenced for a study of control samples from healthy donors and cancer patients. V shed 0 bases and J shed 6 bases, with 11 bases lying between them. The CDR3 sequence is 14 residues long. CDR1 MNHEY and CDR2 SVGAGI come from the germline V gene. Repertoires were generated with immunoSEQ multiplex PCR, while TCRdb's copy carries only in-frame clones and drops some. The data contain about 15,000 clones, 87% of them singletons. The receptor was isolated from a woman between 70 and 85 years old with colorectal cancer. Sequenced: PBMCs. This sequence joins TRBV6-5 and TRBJ1-2, with D uncertain. CDR3 sequence: CASSYSLVGNGYTF. CDR3 DNA: TGTGCCAGCAGTTACTCGTTAGTAGGGAATGGCTACACCTTC.